This is a list of T cell receptor beta chains from one sample in a study of T-cell memory formation after mild COVID-19. MiXCR was run by TCRdb on the 5' RACE reads, yielding one entry per CDR3 protein. The sample lists roughly 80,000 distinct CDR3 sequences, over 11% occurring once. Source material: PBMCs or a T cell subset sorted from them (not recorded which). The receptors stem from an adult woman who had mild COVID-19 (a few samples of this study predate the infection). Cell type and time point are not known. Both conserved end residues are part of each CDR3. Fields, in order: D gene, V gene, J gene, clone size, CDR3 protein, CDR3 DNA. D genes are given only for firm matches. Only some rows state a clone size, as once, few, many or a class for expanded clones.

D gene: TRBD2; V gene: TRBV9; J gene: TRBJ2-3; clone size: NA; CDR3 protein: CASSLIIAGATDTQYF; CDR3 DNA: TGTGCCAGCAGCCTCATAATAGCGGGAGCCACAGATACGCAGTATTTT
D gene: NA; V gene: TRBV5-1; J gene: TRBJ2-6; clone size: few; CDR3 protein: CASSSDRLQDVLTF; CDR3 DNA: TGCGCCAGCAGCTCAGACAGGCTTCAGGACGTCCTGACTTTC
D gene: TRBD1; V gene: TRBV5-1; J gene: TRBJ1-4; clone size: few; CDR3 protein: CASSLSRTGDEKLFF; CDR3 DNA: TGCGCCAGCAGCTTGTCAAGGACAGGGGATGAAAAACTGTTTTTT
D gene: NA; V gene: TRBV24-1; J gene: TRBJ2-1; clone size: few; CDR3 protein: CATSEPHEDYNEQFF; CDR3 DNA: TGTGCCACCAGTGAACCGCATGAGGACTACAATGAGCAGTTCTTC
D gene: NA; V gene: TRBV12-3/TRBV12-4; J gene: TRBJ2-2; clone size: NA; CDR3 protein: CASSQGTRGMFF; CDR3 DNA: TGTGCCAGCAGTCAAGGGACACGGGGGATGTTTTTT
D gene: NA; V gene: TRBV6-6; J gene: TRBJ2-3; clone size: NA; CDR3 protein: CASNSEETDTQYF; CDR3 DNA: TGTGCCAGCAACTCCGAGGAGACAGATACGCAGTATTTT
D gene: NA; V gene: TRBV3-1; J gene: TRBJ2-3; clone size: many; CDR3 protein: CASSQDFGLQDTQYF; CDR3 DNA: TGTGCCAGCAGCCAAGATTTTGGACTTCAAGATACGCAGTATTTT
D gene: TRBD2; V gene: TRBV7-9; J gene: TRBJ2-2; clone size: few; CDR3 protein: CASSSSGGHPSNTGELFF; CDR3 DNA: TGTGCCAGCAGCTCTAGCGGGGGCCATCCCTCGAACACCGGGGAGCTGTTTTTT
D gene: TRBD1; V gene: TRBV19; J gene: TRBJ2-2; clone size: few; CDR3 protein: CASSWSGGNTGELFF; CDR3 DNA: TGTGCCAGTAGTTGGTCAGGGGGTAACACCGGGGAGCTGTTTTTT
D gene: NA; V gene: TRBV12-3/TRBV12-4; J gene: TRBJ2-2; clone size: NA; CDR3 protein: CASSSGWEKNTGELFF; CDR3 DNA: TGTGCCAGCAGTTCCGGATGGGAGAAGAACACCGGGGAGCTGTTTTTT
D gene: TRBD1; V gene: TRBV20-1; J gene: TRBJ2-5; clone size: NA; CDR3 protein: CSAIPTGAGETQYF; CDR3 DNA: TGCAGTGCCATTCCGACAGGGGCCGGGGAGACCCAGTACTTC
D gene: TRBD1; V gene: TRBV24-1; J gene: TRBJ2-1; clone size: NA; CDR3 protein: CATSDFGQADNEQFF; CDR3 DNA: TGTGCCACCAGTGATTTTGGACAGGCCGACAATGAGCAGTTCTTC
D gene: NA; V gene: TRBV4-2; J gene: TRBJ1-5; clone size: NA; CDR3 protein: CASSQAGDSNQPQHF; CDR3 DNA: TGTGCCAGCAGCCAAGCCGGGGATAGCAATCAGCCCCAGCATTTT
D gene: NA; V gene: TRBV7-8; J gene: TRBJ1-1; clone size: NA; CDR3 protein: CASSLKSFGGNGEAFF; CDR3 DNA: TGTGCCAGCAGCTTAAAATCCTTCGGGGGCAACGGTGAAGCTTTCTTT
D gene: NA; V gene: TRBV12-3/TRBV12-4; J gene: TRBJ1-5; clone size: NA; CDR3 protein: CASSFSLYQDQHF; CDR3 DNA: TGTGCCAGCAGTTTCTCCTTATACCAGGACCAGCATTTT
D gene: NA; V gene: TRBV9; J gene: TRBJ2-7; clone size: NA; CDR3 protein: CASSVAGEIYEQYF; CDR3 DNA: TGTGCCAGCAGCGTAGCGGGGGAGATCTACGAGCAGTACTTC
D gene: NA; V gene: TRBV24-1; J gene: TRBJ2-6; clone size: NA; CDR3 protein: CATSGVRGASGANVLTF; CDR3 DNA: TGTGCCACCAGTGGCGTCAGGGGGGCCTCTGGGGCCAACGTCCTGACTTTC
D gene: NA; V gene: TRBV7-9; J gene: TRBJ2-1; clone size: few; CDR3 protein: CASSLVVNNEQFF; CDR3 DNA: TGTGCCAGCAGCTTAGTAGTTAACAATGAGCAGTTCTTC
D gene: TRBD2; V gene: TRBV7-9; J gene: TRBJ2-2; clone size: few; CDR3 protein: CASSPLTSGTVGELFF; CDR3 DNA: TGTGCCAGCAGCCCTTTAACTAGCGGGACTGTCGGGGAGCTGTTTTTT
D gene: NA; V gene: TRBV5-1; J gene: TRBJ2-1; clone size: many; CDR3 protein: CAYTYEQFF; CDR3 DNA: TGCGCCTATACCTATGAGCAGTTCTTC
D gene: TRBD2; V gene: TRBV2; J gene: TRBJ2-7; clone size: few; CDR3 protein: CASSELMRESSYEQYF; CDR3 DNA: TGTGCCAGCAGTGAATTGATGCGGGAGTCCTCCTACGAGCAGTACTTC
D gene: NA; V gene: TRBV12-3/TRBV12-4; J gene: TRBJ1-2; clone size: NA; CDR3 protein: CASSLVAEGRIYGYTF; CDR3 DNA: TGTGCCAGCAGTTTAGTAGCCGAAGGAAGGATCTATGGCTACACCTTC
D gene: TRBD2; V gene: TRBV7-9; J gene: TRBJ2-1; clone size: NA; CDR3 protein: CASSLALSGGHHNEQFF; CDR3 DNA: TGTGCCAGCAGCTTAGCGCTTAGCGGGGGACACCACAATGAGCAGTTCTTC
D gene: TRBD1; V gene: TRBV7-2; J gene: TRBJ1-6; clone size: NA; CDR3 protein: CASSLDWGAGGLGYNSPLHF; CDR3 DNA: TGTGCCAGCAGCTTAGATTGGGGGGCAGGGGGCCTGGGGTATAATTCACCCCTCCACTTT
D gene: TRBD2; V gene: TRBV4-2; J gene: TRBJ2-3; clone size: NA; CDR3 protein: CASSQLAGANTDTQYF; CDR3 DNA: TGTGCCAGCAGCCAGCTAGCGGGGGCTAACACAGATACGCAGTATTTT
D gene: NA; V gene: TRBV27; J gene: TRBJ1-1; clone size: few; CDR3 protein: CASSLKGTEAFF; CDR3 DNA: TGTGCCAGCAGTTTGAAGGGGACTGAAGCTTTCTTT
D gene: TRBD2; V gene: TRBV5-1; J gene: TRBJ2-1; clone size: medium-sized; CDR3 protein: CASSLEPSGRLNEQFF; CDR3 DNA: TGCGCCAGCAGCTTGGAGCCTAGCGGGAGGCTGAATGAGCAGTTCTTC
D gene: TRBD2; V gene: TRBV9; J gene: TRBJ2-5; clone size: few; CDR3 protein: CASSAVDSGGSQYF; CDR3 DNA: TGTGCCAGCAGCGCGGTAGATAGCGGGGGTTCCCAGTACTTC
D gene: NA; V gene: TRBV6-6; J gene: TRBJ2-3; clone size: NA; CDR3 protein: CASSYSADGGTDTQYF; CDR3 DNA: TGTGCCAGCAGTTACTCGGCGGATGGGGGCACAGATACGCAGTATTTT
D gene: TRBD1; V gene: TRBV30; J gene: TRBJ2-7; clone size: NA; CDR3 protein: CAWSVGQGAYEQYF; CDR3 DNA: TGTGCCTGGAGTGTCGGACAGGGAGCCTACGAGCAGTACTTC
D gene: TRBD1; V gene: TRBV4-1; J gene: TRBJ2-7; clone size: NA; CDR3 protein: CASSQAGTGGYEQYF; CDR3 DNA: TGCGCCAGCAGCCAAGCCGGGACAGGGGGGTACGAGCAGTACTTC
D gene: NA; V gene: TRBV20-1; J gene: TRBJ2-4; clone size: NA; CDR3 protein: CSARSLDSQWDIQYF; CDR3 DNA: TGCAGTGCTAGGAGCCTGGACAGTCAGTGGGACATTCAGTACTTC
D gene: NA; V gene: TRBV29-1; J gene: TRBJ1-1; clone size: NA; CDR3 protein: CSGWTAGTEAFF; CDR3 DNA: TGCAGCGGGTGGACAGCGGGCACTGAAGCTTTCTTT
D gene: TRBD1; V gene: TRBV7-6; J gene: TRBJ2-7; clone size: NA; CDR3 protein: CASSPGQGQGYEQYF; CDR3 DNA: TGTGCCAGCAGCCCAGGACAGGGCCAGGGGTACGAGCAGTACTTC
D gene: NA; V gene: TRBV6-5; J gene: TRBJ2-1; clone size: few; CDR3 protein: CASSYSGGMDEQFF; CDR3 DNA: TGTGCCAGCAGTTACTCGGGGGGTATGGATGAGCAGTTCTTC
D gene: TRBD2; V gene: TRBV9; J gene: TRBJ2-3; clone size: once; CDR3 protein: CASSVTSGSTDTQYF; CDR3 DNA: TGTGCCAGCAGCGTGACTAGCGGGAGCACAGATACGCAGTATTTT
D gene: NA; V gene: TRBV7-9; J gene: TRBJ2-7; clone size: few; CDR3 protein: CASTPIVRAYEQYF; CDR3 DNA: TGTGCCAGCACCCCCATCGTACGAGCCTACGAGCAGTACTTC
D gene: TRBD1; V gene: TRBV5-1; J gene: TRBJ2-7; clone size: NA; CDR3 protein: CASSFDRAYEQYF; CDR3 DNA: TGCGCCAGCAGCTTTGACAGGGCCTACGAGCAGTACTTC
D gene: NA; V gene: TRBV4-1; J gene: TRBJ2-7; clone size: NA; CDR3 protein: CASSQELRDSYEQYF; CDR3 DNA: TGCGCCAGCAGCCAAGAACTGCGGGACAGCTACGAGCAGTACTTC
D gene: TRBD2; V gene: TRBV7-3; J gene: TRBJ2-1; clone size: many; CDR3 protein: CASSLSVAGGSSYNEQFF; CDR3 DNA: TGTGCCAGCAGCTTAAGCGTAGCGGGGGGTTCCTCCTACAATGAGCAGTTCTTC
D gene: NA; V gene: TRBV7-2; J gene: TRBJ2-7; clone size: NA; CDR3 protein: CASSLEGPTKGAYEQYF; CDR3 DNA: TGTGCCAGCAGCTTAGAGGGACCAACAAAGGGCGCCTACGAGCAGTACTTC
D gene: NA; V gene: TRBV4-1; J gene: TRBJ2-1; clone size: few; CDR3 protein: CASSQDPSNEQFF; CDR3 DNA: TGCGCCAGCAGCCAAGATCCTAGCAATGAGCAGTTCTTC
D gene: TRBD2; V gene: TRBV12-3/TRBV12-4; J gene: TRBJ2-7; clone size: few; CDR3 protein: CASSTTRLAGTDEQYF; CDR3 DNA: TGTGCCAGCAGTACTACCCGACTAGCGGGAACTGACGAGCAGTACTTC
D gene: NA; V gene: TRBV6-5; J gene: TRBJ2-7; clone size: many; CDR3 protein: CASSYSGIHTPNEQYF; CDR3 DNA: TGTGCCAGCAGTTACTCGGGCATCCATACGCCCAACGAGCAGTACTTC
D gene: TRBD2; V gene: TRBV2; J gene: TRBJ2-1; clone size: NA; CDR3 protein: CATTGTSGEQFF; CDR3 DNA: TGTGCCACAACCGGGACTAGCGGCGAGCAGTTCTTC
D gene: NA; V gene: TRBV5-6; J gene: TRBJ1-2; clone size: few; CDR3 protein: CASSLGGGYTF; CDR3 DNA: TGTGCCAGCAGCTTGGGGGGAGGCTACACCTTC
D gene: NA; V gene: TRBV28; J gene: TRBJ1-5; clone size: NA; CDR3 protein: CASTLQGPQPQHF; CDR3 DNA: TGTGCCAGCACCCTGCAGGGTCCTCAGCCCCAGCATTTT